This T cell receptor beta chain was found in a study of blood T cell repertoires in COVID-19. For the study at large: PBMCs, B-cell-depleted T cells, or T cells were the source of the cDNA or gDNA that made up the material.

Sequencing used immunoSEQ multiplex PCR; TCRdb keeps in-frame clones, though not all of them. The sample holds more than 300,000 clones; roughly 90% are singletons and the top ten take roughly 3.9%. Participants reported their clinical history, and cohort assignment relied on those reports. The CDR3 loop spans 15 amino acids. The trim removed 4 bases at V and 3 bases at J, leaving 7 bases unmatched. CDR1 LGHNA and CDR2 YNFKEQ come from the germline V gene. The clonotype originates from a woman in her thirties who had been exposed to COVID-19. This chain uses TRBV4-2 with TRBJ1-2; TRBD1 matches at 8 bases. The sample comprised PBMCs or T cells enriched from blood (not recorded which). The CDR3 DNA follows: TGTGCCAGCAGCCGGTCCCAGGGGGCCGACTATGGCTACACCTTC. Protein: CASSRSQGADYGYTF.